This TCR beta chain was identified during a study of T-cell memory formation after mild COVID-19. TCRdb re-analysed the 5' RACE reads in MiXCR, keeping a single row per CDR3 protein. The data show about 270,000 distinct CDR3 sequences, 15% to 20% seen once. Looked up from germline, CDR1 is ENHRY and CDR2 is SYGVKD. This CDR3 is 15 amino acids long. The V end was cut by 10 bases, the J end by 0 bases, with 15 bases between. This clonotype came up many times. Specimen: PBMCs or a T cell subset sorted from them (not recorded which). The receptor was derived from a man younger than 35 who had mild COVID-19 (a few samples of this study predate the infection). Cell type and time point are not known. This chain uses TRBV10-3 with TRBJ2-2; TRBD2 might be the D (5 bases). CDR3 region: CATSGLLANTGELFF. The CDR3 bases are TGTGCCACCTCCGGACTTCTCGCGAACACCGGGGAGCTGTTTTTT.